Reported below is one T cell receptor beta chain. This record comes from a study of blood T cell repertoires in COVID-19. V gave up 0 bases and J gave up 6 bases; unmatched junction bases: 4. Germline CDR1 reads MDHEN; CDR2 reads SYDVKM. The CDR3 is made up of 17 amino acids. Methods used by the authors: How many nucleated cells were present was estimated from reference gene primer amplification. Assay used: immunoSEQ multiplex PCR; TCRdb lists only in-frame clones, some missing. V and J calls and clone size are given by that table; D and trimming were obtained from the DNA. Of some 190,000 clones detected, about 84% appear once; the ten largest clones hold approximately 18%.

The receptor comes from a person between 70 and 80 years old with COVID-19, enrolled during active disease. Sequenced sample: peripheral blood. The V call is TRBV28, the J call TRBJ2-2; 13 bases align to TRBD2. This CDR3 is CASSLWKLAGGPGELFF. The CDR3 nucleotides read TGTGCCAGCAGTTTATGGAAACTAGCGGGAGGGCCCGGGGAGCTGTTTTTT.